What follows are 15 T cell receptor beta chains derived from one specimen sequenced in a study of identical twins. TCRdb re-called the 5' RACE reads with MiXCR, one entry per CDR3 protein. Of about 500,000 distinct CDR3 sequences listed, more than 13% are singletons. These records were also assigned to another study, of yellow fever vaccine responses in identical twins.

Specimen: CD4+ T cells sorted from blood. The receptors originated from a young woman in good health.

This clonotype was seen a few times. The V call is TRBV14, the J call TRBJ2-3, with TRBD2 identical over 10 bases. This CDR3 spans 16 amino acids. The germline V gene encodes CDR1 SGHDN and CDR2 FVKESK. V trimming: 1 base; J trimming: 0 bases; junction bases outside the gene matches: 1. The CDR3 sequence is CASSQAGLASTDTQYF. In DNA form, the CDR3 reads TGTGCCAGCAGCCAAGCGGGACTAGCGAGCACAGATACGCAGTATTTT.

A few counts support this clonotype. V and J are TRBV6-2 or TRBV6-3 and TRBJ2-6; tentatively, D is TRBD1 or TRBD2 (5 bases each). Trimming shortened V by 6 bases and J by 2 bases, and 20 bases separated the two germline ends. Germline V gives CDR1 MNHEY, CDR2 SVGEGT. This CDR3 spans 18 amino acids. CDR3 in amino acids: CASSRGPKGPTGANVLTF. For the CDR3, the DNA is TGTGCCAGCAGCCGGGGACCAAAAGGGCCTACTGGGGCCAACGTCCTGACTTTC.

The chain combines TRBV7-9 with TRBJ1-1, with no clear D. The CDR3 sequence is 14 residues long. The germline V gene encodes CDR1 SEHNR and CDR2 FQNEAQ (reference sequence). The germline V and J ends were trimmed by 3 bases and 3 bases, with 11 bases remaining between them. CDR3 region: CASSLPGGDTEAFF. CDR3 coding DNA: TGTGCCAGCAGCTTGCCGGGTGGGGACACTGAAGCTTTCTTT.

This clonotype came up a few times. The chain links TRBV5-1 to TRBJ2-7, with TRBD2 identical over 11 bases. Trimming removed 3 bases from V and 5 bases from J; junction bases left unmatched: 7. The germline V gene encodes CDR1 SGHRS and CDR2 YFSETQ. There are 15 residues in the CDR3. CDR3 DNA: TGCGCCAGCAGCTCCTTAGCGGGAGGGCCCAACGAGCAGTACTTC. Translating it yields CASSSLAGGPNEQYF.

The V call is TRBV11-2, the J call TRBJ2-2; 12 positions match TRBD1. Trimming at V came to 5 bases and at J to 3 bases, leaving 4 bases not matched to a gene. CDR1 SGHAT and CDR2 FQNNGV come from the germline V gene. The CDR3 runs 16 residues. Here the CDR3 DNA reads TGTGCCAGCAGCCAGGGGACAGGGGGCGACACCGGGGAGCTGTTTTTT. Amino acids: CASSQGTGGDTGELFF.

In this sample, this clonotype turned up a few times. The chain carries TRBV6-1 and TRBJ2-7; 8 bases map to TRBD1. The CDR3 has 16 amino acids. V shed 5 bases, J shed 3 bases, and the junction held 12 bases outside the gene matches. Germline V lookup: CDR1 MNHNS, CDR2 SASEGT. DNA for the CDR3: TGTGCCAGCAGTCATCATAAGGGACAGGCCGACTACGAGCAGTACTTC. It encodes CASSHHKGQADYEQYF.

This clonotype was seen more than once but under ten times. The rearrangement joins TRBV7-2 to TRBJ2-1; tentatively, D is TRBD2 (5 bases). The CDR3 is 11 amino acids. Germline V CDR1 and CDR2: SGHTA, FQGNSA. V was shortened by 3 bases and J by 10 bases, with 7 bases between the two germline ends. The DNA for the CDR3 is TGTGCCAGCAGCTTGGTAGCGGAGCAGTTCTTC. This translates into CASSLVAEQFF. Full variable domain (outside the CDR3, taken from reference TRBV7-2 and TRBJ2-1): GAGVSQSPSNKVTEKGKDVELRCDPISGHTALYWYRQSLGQGLEFLIYFQGNSAPDKSGLPSDRFSAERTGGSVSTLTIQRTQQEDSAVYLCASSLVAEQFFGPGTRLTVL.

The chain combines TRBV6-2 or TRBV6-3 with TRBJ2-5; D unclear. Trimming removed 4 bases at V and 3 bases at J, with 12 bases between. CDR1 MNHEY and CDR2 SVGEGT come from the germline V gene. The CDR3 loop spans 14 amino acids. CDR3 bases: TGTGCCAGCAGTTCTGCCGGAATAAAAGAGACCCAGTACTTC. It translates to CASSSAGIKETQYF.

CDR3 protein: CASSPHPGYTGELFF. The CDR3, as DNA: TGTGCCAGCAGCCCTCACCCAGGATACACCGGGGAGCTGTTTTTT. The chain uses TRBV7-2 and TRBJ2-2; D is uncertain. V was pared by 5 bases and J by 3 bases, with 13 bases between. Germline values: CDR1 SGHTA, CDR2 FQGNSA. The CDR3 runs 15 residues.

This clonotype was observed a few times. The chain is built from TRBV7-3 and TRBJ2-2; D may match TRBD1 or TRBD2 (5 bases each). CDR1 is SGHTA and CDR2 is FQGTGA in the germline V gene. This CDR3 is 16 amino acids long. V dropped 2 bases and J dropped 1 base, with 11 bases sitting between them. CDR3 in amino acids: CASSLLGVGNTGELFF. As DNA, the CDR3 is TGTGCCAGCAGCTTACTGGGGGTCGGGAACACCGGGGAGCTGTTTTTT.

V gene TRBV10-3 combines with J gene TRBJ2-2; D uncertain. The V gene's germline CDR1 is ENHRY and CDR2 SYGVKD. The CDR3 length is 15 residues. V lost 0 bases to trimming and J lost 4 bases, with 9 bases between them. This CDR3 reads CAISESRVLTGELFF. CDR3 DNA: TGTGCCATCAGTGAGTCGCGCGTCCTCACCGGGGAGCTGTTTTTT.

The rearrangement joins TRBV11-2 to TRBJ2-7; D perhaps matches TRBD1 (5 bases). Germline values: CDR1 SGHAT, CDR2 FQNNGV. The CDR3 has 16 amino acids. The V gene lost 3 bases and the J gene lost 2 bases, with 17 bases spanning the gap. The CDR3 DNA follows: TGTGCCAGCAGCTTCCTACAGGAGTTTGGGACCTACGAGCAGTACTTC. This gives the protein CASSFLQEFGTYEQYF.

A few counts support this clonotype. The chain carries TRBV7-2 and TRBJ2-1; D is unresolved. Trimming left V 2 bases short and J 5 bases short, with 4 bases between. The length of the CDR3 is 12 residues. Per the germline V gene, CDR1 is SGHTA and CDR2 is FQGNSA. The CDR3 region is CASSLNDNEQFF. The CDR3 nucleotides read TGTGCCAGCAGCTTAAATGACAATGAGCAGTTCTTC.

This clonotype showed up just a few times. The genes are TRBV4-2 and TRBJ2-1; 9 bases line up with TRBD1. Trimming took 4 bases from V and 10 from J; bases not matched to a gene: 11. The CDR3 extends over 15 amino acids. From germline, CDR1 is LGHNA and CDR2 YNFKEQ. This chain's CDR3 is CASSRQKTGGREQFF. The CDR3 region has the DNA TGTGCCAGCAGCCGACAAAAAACAGGGGGCAGAGAGCAGTTCTTC.

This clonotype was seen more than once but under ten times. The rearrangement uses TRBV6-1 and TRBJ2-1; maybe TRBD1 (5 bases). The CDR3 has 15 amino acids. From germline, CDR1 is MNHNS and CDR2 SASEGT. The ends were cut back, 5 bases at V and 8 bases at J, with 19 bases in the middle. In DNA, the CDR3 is TGTGCCAGCAGTATGAGGCCAGGGAAGGGCTATGAGCAGTTCTTC. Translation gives CASSMRPGKGYEQFF.